These T cell receptor beta chains were read from a single sample in a study of CD4 and CD8 cells across lung adenocarcinoma regions. TCRdb ran MiXCR on the PCR reads and lists one entry per CDR3 protein. The repertoire holds fewer than 30,000 distinct CDR3 sequences, with 40% to 50% as singletons. Material: CD8+ T cells from the center of a lung tumor. The receptors come from a male donor with lung adenocarcinoma. The CD4 and CD8 labels of this study may be unreliable. Each CDR3 is given with its conserved first and last residue. The order of the fields is J gene, CDR3 length, D gene, V gene, clone size, CDR3 protein, CDR3 DNA. The D gene is left open where the match is weak. A clone size is listed for some rows: how often the clone was seen (once, few, many), or a class if it is expanded.

j_gene: TRBJ2-7; len: 15; d_gene: TRBD2; v_gene: TRBV4-1; abundance: .; CDR3aa: CASSQERGPSYEQYF; CDR3nt: TGCGCCAGCAGCCAGGAGCGGGGGCCCTCCTACGAGCAGTACTTC
j_gene: TRBJ2-1; len: 15; d_gene: TRBD2; v_gene: TRBV14; abundance: .; CDR3aa: CASSPTSGRANEQFF; CDR3nt: TGTGCCAGCAGTCCGACTAGCGGGAGGGCCAATGAGCAGTTCTTC
j_gene: TRBJ2-7; len: 15; d_gene: TRBD2; v_gene: TRBV4-1; abundance: .; CDR3aa: CASSPRREVNNEQYF; CDR3nt: TGCGCCAGCAGCCCCCGGCGGGAGGTAAACAATGAGCAGTACTTC
j_gene: TRBJ2-5; len: 13; d_gene: .; v_gene: TRBV23-1; abundance: few; CDR3aa: CASSQAKKETQYF; CDR3nt: TGCGCCAGCAGTCAGGCCAAGAAAGAGACCCAGTACTTC
j_gene: TRBJ1-4; len: 11; d_gene: .; v_gene: TRBV6-1; abundance: .; CDR3aa: CASSEPWKLFF; CDR3nt: TGTGCCAGCAGTGAGCCGTGGAAACTGTTTTTT
j_gene: TRBJ2-3; len: 14; d_gene: .; v_gene: TRBV6-1; abundance: .; CDR3aa: CASSDQPIGYEQYF; CDR3nt: TGTGCCAGCAGTGACCAGCCGATTGGTTACGAGCAGTATTTT
j_gene: TRBJ2-2; len: 16; d_gene: TRBD2; v_gene: TRBV10-1; abundance: many; CDR3aa: CASSANMGTSSGELFF; CDR3nt: TGCGCCAGCAGCGCAAACATGGGGACTAGCTCCGGGGAGCTGTTTTTT
j_gene: TRBJ2-1; len: 13; d_gene: TRBD1; v_gene: TRBV7-7; abundance: few; CDR3aa: CASSGTGRNEQFF; CDR3nt: TGTGCTTCCTCCGGGACAGGGAGGAATGAGCAGTTCTTC
j_gene: TRBJ2-3; len: 16; d_gene: TRBD1; v_gene: TRBV6-1; abundance: once; CDR3aa: CASRGRGLRATDTQYF; CDR3nt: TGTGCCAGCAGGGGAAGGGGGCTGAGGGCCACAGATACGCAGTATTTT
j_gene: TRBJ2-3; len: 15; d_gene: .; v_gene: TRBV6-1; abundance: .; CDR3aa: CARGFWRSDPETQYF; CDR3nt: TGTGCCAGGGGTTTCTGGCGCAGCGACCCAGAGACGCAGTATTTT
j_gene: TRBJ2-3; len: 16; d_gene: TRBD2; v_gene: TRBV4-1; abundance: .; CDR3aa: CASSQVSGTYTDTQYF; CDR3nt: TGCGCCAGCAGCCAAGTCAGCGGGACCTACACAGATACGCAGTATTTT
j_gene: TRBJ2-4; len: 15; d_gene: TRBD2; v_gene: TRBV10-1; abundance: .; CDR3aa: CASSERASGRAIQYF; CDR3nt: TGCGCCAGCAGTGAGCGGGCTAGCGGGAGGGCCATTCAGTACTTC
j_gene: TRBJ2-3; len: 16; d_gene: .; v_gene: TRBV4-2; abundance: .; CDR3aa: CASSQELGLGTDTQYF; CDR3nt: TGTGCCAGCAGCCAAGAGCTGGGACTCGGCACAGATACGCAGTATTTT
j_gene: TRBJ2-1; len: 17; d_gene: .; v_gene: TRBV6-1; abundance: .; CDR3aa: CASSEEQGWTSRGELFF; CDR3nt: TGTGCCAGCAGTGAAGAACAAGGCTGGACGAGCAGAGGGGAGCTGTTTTTC
j_gene: TRBJ2-3; len: 14; d_gene: .; v_gene: TRBV28; abundance: .; CDR3aa: CASSLLRSTDTQYF; CDR3nt: TGTGCCAGCAGTTTGTTGAGGAGCACAGATACGCAGTATTTT
j_gene: TRBJ2-7; len: 12; d_gene: TRBD2; v_gene: TRBV10-3; abundance: .; CDR3aa: CAGRAAEDTQYF; CDR3nt: TGTGCGGGGAGGGCGGCGGAAGACACGCAGTACTTC
j_gene: TRBJ2-3; len: 15; d_gene: .; v_gene: TRBV10-3; abundance: .; CDR3aa: CAMSGRAVGTDTQYF; CDR3nt: TGTGCCATGAGCGGACGGGCTGTGGGGACAGATACGCAGTATTTT
j_gene: TRBJ2-1; len: 15; d_gene: .; v_gene: TRBV4-1; abundance: .; CDR3aa: CASSQDLGWKSEQFF; CDR3nt: TGCGCCAGCAGCCAAGACCTCGGATGGAAGAGTGAGCAGTTCTTC
j_gene: TRBJ2-5; len: 16; d_gene: .; v_gene: TRBV4-2; abundance: once; CDR3aa: CASSEDQPAYTETQYF; CDR3nt: TGTGCCAGCAGCGAAGATCAACCAGCGTACACAGAGACCCAGTACTTC
j_gene: TRBJ2-7; len: 18; d_gene: .; v_gene: TRBV28; abundance: few; CDR3aa: CASTHLLGLLQASYEQYF; CDR3nt: TGTGCCAGCACTCACCTTCTCGGACTATTACAGGCCTCCTACGAGCAGTACTTC
j_gene: TRBJ2-6; len: 17; d_gene: .; v_gene: TRBV9; abundance: .; CDR3aa: CASSPRDGDLGANVLTF; CDR3nt: TGTGCCAGCAGCCCCAGGGACGGAGACCTGGGGGCCAACGTCCTGACTTTC
j_gene: TRBJ2-2; len: 15; d_gene: .; v_gene: TRBV6-5; abundance: many; CDR3aa: CASSPKRLIAGELFF; CDR3nt: TGTGCCAGCTCCCCTAAGCGGTTAATCGCCGGGGAGCTGTTTTTT
j_gene: TRBJ2-1; len: 15; d_gene: .; v_gene: TRBV6-5; abundance: .; CDR3aa: CASSYTGGPYNEQFF; CDR3nt: TGTGCCAGCAGTTACACCGGAGGGCCCTACAATGAGCAGTTCTTC
j_gene: TRBJ2-3; len: 17; d_gene: TRBD2; v_gene: TRBV6-1; abundance: few; CDR3aa: CASSRRLAGGFTDTQYF; CDR3nt: TGTGCCAGCAGCCGCCGACTAGCGGGGGGATTCACAGATACGCAGTATTTT
j_gene: TRBJ2-5; len: 15; d_gene: .; v_gene: TRBV25-1; abundance: many; CDR3aa: CASSEYGGYQETQYF; CDR3nt: TGTGCCAGCAGTGAATATGGGGGGTACCAAGAGACCCAGTACTTC
j_gene: TRBJ2-7; len: 18; d_gene: TRBD2; v_gene: TRBV6-1; abundance: many; CDR3aa: CASSRGLAGGPSSYEQYF; CDR3nt: TGTGCCAGCAGTCGTGGACTAGCGGGAGGGCCTTCTTCCTACGAGCAGTACTTC
j_gene: TRBJ2-3; len: 12; d_gene: .; v_gene: TRBV10-2; abundance: .; CDR3aa: CASGGGKETQYF; CDR3nt: TGCGCCAGCGGAGGTGGCAAAGAGACGCAGTATTTT
j_gene: TRBJ2-3; len: 15; d_gene: TRBD2; v_gene: TRBV6-1; abundance: medium-sized; CDR3aa: CASSESGSHADTQYF; CDR3nt: TGTGCCAGCAGTGAGAGCGGGAGTCACGCAGATACGCAGTATTTT
j_gene: TRBJ2-3; len: 16; d_gene: TRBD2; v_gene: TRBV27; abundance: once; CDR3aa: CASRGSGGGAKDTQYF; CDR3nt: TGTGCCAGCAGGGGATCGGGGGGAGGCGCCAAAGATACGCAGTATTTT
j_gene: TRBJ2-7; len: 14; d_gene: TRBD1; v_gene: TRBV15; abundance: .; CDR3aa: CATSRGDRGYEQYF; CDR3nt: TGTGCCACCAGCAGAGGGGACAGGGGCTACGAGCAGTACTTC
j_gene: TRBJ2-5; len: 14; d_gene: .; v_gene: TRBV7-6; abundance: .; CDR3aa: CASSAVGDQETQYF; CDR3nt: TGTGCCAGCAGCGCGGTAGGCGACCAGGAGACGCAGTACTTC
j_gene: TRBJ2-4; len: 17; d_gene: .; v_gene: TRBV11-2; abundance: .; CDR3aa: CASSPRPGLRFTDIQYF; CDR3nt: TGTGCCAGCAGCCCCCGCCCGGGGCTCAGATTCACAGATATTCAGTACTTC
j_gene: TRBJ2-5; len: 16; d_gene: TRBD2; v_gene: TRBV6-8; abundance: .; CDR3aa: CASGGQGGRDQETQYF; CDR3nt: TGTGCTAGCGGGGGGCAAGGGGGGCGTGACCAAGAGACCCAGTACTTC
j_gene: TRBJ2-6; len: 15; d_gene: .; v_gene: TRBV6-1; abundance: .; CDR3aa: CASGLVASGANVLYF; CDR3nt: .
j_gene: TRBJ2-5; len: 17; d_gene: .; v_gene: TRBV12-3/TRBV12-4; abundance: .; CDR3aa: CASRRGLAGADQETQYF; CDR3nt: TGTGCCAGTAGGAGGGGGCTCGCGGGCGCAGACCAAGAGACCCAGTACTTC
j_gene: TRBJ2-7; len: 13; d_gene: .; v_gene: TRBV6-1; abundance: .; CDR3aa: CASTPDHLYEQYF; CDR3nt: TGTGCCAGCACCCCGGATCATCTATACGAGCAGTACTTC
j_gene: TRBJ2-1; len: 15; d_gene: TRBD2; v_gene: TRBV6-5; abundance: few; CDR3aa: CASSYRTSGTNEQFF; CDR3nt: TGTGCCAGCAGTTACCGCACTAGCGGGACCAATGAGCAGTTCTTC
j_gene: TRBJ2-1; len: 15; d_gene: TRBD1; v_gene: TRBV6-5; abundance: medium-sized; CDR3aa: CASSPGTGGYNEQFF; CDR3nt: TGTGCCAGCAGCCCCGGGACAGGGGGCTACAATGAGCAGTTCTTC
j_gene: TRBJ2-5; len: 13; d_gene: .; v_gene: TRBV7-8; abundance: many; CDR3aa: CASSPFWRETQYF; CDR3nt: TGTGCCAGCAGCCCTTTCTGGCGAGAGACCCAGTACTTC
j_gene: TRBJ2-2; len: 18; d_gene: .; v_gene: TRBV6-1; abundance: once; CDR3aa: CARAGETQYFGNTGELFF; CDR3nt: .
j_gene: TRBJ1-4; len: 14; d_gene: .; v_gene: TRBV6-5; abundance: many; CDR3aa: CASSLSGTNEKLFF; CDR3nt: TGTGCCAGCAGTCTCTCAGGGACTAATGAAAAACTGTTTTTT
j_gene: TRBJ1-6; len: 14; d_gene: TRBD1; v_gene: TRBV27; abundance: few; CDR3aa: CASRAGTGVSPLHF; CDR3nt: TGTGCCAGCAGAGCCGGGACAGGGGTGTCACCCCTCCACTTT
j_gene: TRBJ2-1; len: 15; d_gene: .; v_gene: TRBV6-5; abundance: .; CDR3aa: CASSYSAAVANEQFF; CDR3nt: TGTGCCAGCAGTTACTCGGCGGCGGTGGCCAATGAGCAGTTCTTC
j_gene: TRBJ1-2; len: 17; d_gene: .; v_gene: TRBV6-5; abundance: .; CDR3aa: CASSYSTARRGSYGYTF; CDR3nt: TGTGCCAGCAGTTACTCGACTGCCAGGAGGGGGTCCTATGGCTACACCTTC
j_gene: TRBJ1-2; len: 13; d_gene: .; v_gene: TRBV6-4; abundance: once; CDR3aa: CASSDSSIGSYTF; CDR3nt: TGTGCCAGCAGTGACTCGAGTATCGGGAGCTACACCTTC
j_gene: TRBJ2-2; len: 16; d_gene: TRBD2; v_gene: TRBV5-1; abundance: few; CDR3aa: CASSLGIAGGTGELFF; CDR3nt: TGCGCCAGCAGCTTGGGGATAGCGGGAGGTACCGGGGAGCTGTTTTTT
j_gene: TRBJ1-4; len: 13; d_gene: .; v_gene: TRBV5-1; abundance: .; CDR3aa: CASSPGANEKLFF; CDR3nt: TGCGCCAGCAGCCCAGGGGCGAATGAAAAACTGTTTTTT
j_gene: TRBJ2-7; len: 11; d_gene: .; v_gene: TRBV23-1; abundance: .; CDR3aa: CAPVPGDEQYF; CDR3nt: TGCGCCCCCGTACCGGGGGACGAGCAGTACTTC
j_gene: TRBJ1-1; len: 14; d_gene: .; v_gene: TRBV7-8; abundance: .; CDR3aa: CASSLSREATEAFF; CDR3nt: TGTGCCAGCAGCTTATCCCGGGAGGCCACTGAAGCTTTCTTT
j_gene: TRBJ2-5; len: 13; d_gene: TRBD2; v_gene: TRBV7-2; abundance: .; CDR3aa: CASSSGSEETQYF; CDR3nt: TGTGCCAGCAGCAGCGGGAGTGAAGAGACCCAGTACTTC